The T cell receptor (beta chain) under discussion was sequenced for a study of blood T cell repertoires in COVID-19. Study context: The samples span acute and convalescent COVID-19 from the United States, Italy and Spain. PBMCs, B-cell-depleted T cells, or T cells were the source of the cDNA or gDNA that made up the material.

Trimming at V came to 7 bases and at J to 10 bases, leaving 10 bases not matched to a gene. The CDR3 covers 12 residues. Germline V gives CDR1 SQVTM, CDR2 ANQGSEA. Per the study methods: Amplified reference gene primers provided the basis for estimating nucleated cell counts. Assay: immunoSEQ multiplex PCR; the TCRdb copy retains only in-frame clones and omits some. That table is the source of V, J and clone size, and D and trimming were worked out from the DNA. Found here are under 130,000 clones, 75% to 90% of them singletons; the top ten hold roughly 32%. The chain links TRBV29-1 to TRBJ1-2; 9 bases map to TRBD1. This sequence was found in a woman aged 80 or older with acute or convalescent COVID-19. Specimen: peripheral blood. The CDR3 nucleotides read TGCAGCGCTACCCGGGACAGGGAAGTCTACACCTTC. The encoded protein is CSATRDREVYTF.